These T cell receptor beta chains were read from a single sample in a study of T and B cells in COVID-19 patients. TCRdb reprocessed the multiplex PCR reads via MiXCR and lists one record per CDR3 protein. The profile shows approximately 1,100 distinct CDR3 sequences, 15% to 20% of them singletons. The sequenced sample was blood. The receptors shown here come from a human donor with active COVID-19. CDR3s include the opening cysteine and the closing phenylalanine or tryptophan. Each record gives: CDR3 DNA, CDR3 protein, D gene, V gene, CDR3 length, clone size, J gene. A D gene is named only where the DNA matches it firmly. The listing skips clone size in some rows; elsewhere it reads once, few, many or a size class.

CDR3nt: TGTGCCAGCAGCCGCACAGGGAACTACGAGCAGTACTTC
CDR3aa: CASSRTGNYEQYF
d_gene: NA
v_gene: TRBV11-1
len: 13
abundance: medium-sized
j_gene: TRBJ2-7

CDR3nt: TGTGCCAGCAGAGAAGGACAGGGGAGGGAGACCCAGTACTTC
CDR3aa: CASREGQGRETQYF
d_gene: TRBD1
v_gene: TRBV6-5
len: 14
abundance: NA
j_gene: TRBJ2-5

CDR3nt: TGTGCCAGCAGTTCCATAAACACCATATATTTT
CDR3aa: CASSSINTIYF
d_gene: NA
v_gene: TRBV12-3/TRBV12-4
len: 11
abundance: medium-sized
j_gene: TRBJ1-3

CDR3nt: TGTGCCAGCAGTTATGCCCAGGGGGCGCGATCGGAGACCCAGTACTTC
CDR3aa: CASSYAQGARSETQYF
d_gene: TRBD1
v_gene: TRBV27
len: 16
abundance: once
j_gene: TRBJ2-5

CDR3nt: TGCGCCAGCAGCCCCTCAGCAGGGCTGAACACCGGGGAGCTGTTTTTT
CDR3aa: CASSPSAGLNTGELFF
d_gene: NA
v_gene: TRBV4-3
len: 16
abundance: many
j_gene: TRBJ2-2

CDR3nt: TGTGCCAGCAGCGTAGAGGGGATAGCCGGCTATGGCTACACCTTC
CDR3aa: CASSVEGIAGYGYTF
d_gene: NA
v_gene: TRBV9
len: 15
abundance: NA
j_gene: TRBJ1-2

CDR3nt: TGTGCCATCTCCGGGACAGGGGGCGGTACGCAGTATTTT
CDR3aa: CAISGTGGGTQYF
d_gene: TRBD1
v_gene: TRBV19
len: 13
abundance: large
j_gene: TRBJ2-3

CDR3nt: TGCGCCAGCAGCATCGGACAGCCTGCCGGAAACACCATATATTTT
CDR3aa: CASSIGQPAGNTIYF
d_gene: NA
v_gene: TRBV5-1
len: 15
abundance: many
j_gene: TRBJ1-3

CDR3nt: TGCGCCAGCAGTCAACGGGAGGATAGTGACTATGGCTACACCTTC
CDR3aa: CASSQREDSDYGYTF
d_gene: NA
v_gene: TRBV23-1
len: 15
abundance: NA
j_gene: TRBJ1-2

CDR3nt: TGTGCCAGCAGCTTGGTTGGGGAAGGGAACGGGGAGCTGTTTTTT
CDR3aa: CASSLVGEGNGELFF
d_gene: NA
v_gene: TRBV5-5
len: 15
abundance: large
j_gene: TRBJ2-2

CDR3nt: TGTGCCTGGAGGCCAACTTGGACATCTCTTGGCACAGATACGCAGTATTTT
CDR3aa: CAWRPTWTSLGTDTQYF
d_gene: NA
v_gene: TRBV30
len: 17
abundance: large
j_gene: TRBJ2-3

CDR3nt: TGCGCCAGCAGCATCCGGTCGCTGGGACTTACTGAAGCTTTCTTT
CDR3aa: CASSIRSLGLTEAFF
d_gene: NA
v_gene: TRBV4-1
len: 15
abundance: few
j_gene: TRBJ1-1

CDR3nt: TGTGCCAGCAGCTTAGAAAACCGAAATCAGCCCCAGCATTTT
CDR3aa: CASSLENRNQPQHF
d_gene: NA
v_gene: TRBV11-2
len: 14
abundance: medium-sized
j_gene: TRBJ1-5

CDR3nt: TGTGCCAGTAGTATCGGGGGAGGACAGCATAGCAATCAGCCCCAGCATTTT
CDR3aa: CASSIGGGQHSNQPQHF
d_gene: NA
v_gene: TRBV19
len: 17
abundance: large
j_gene: TRBJ1-5

CDR3nt: TGTGCCAGCAGCTTGGCCTCGGGCAGAGGGATGAACACCGGGGAGCTGTTTTTT
CDR3aa: CASSLASGRGMNTGELFF
d_gene: NA
v_gene: TRBV5-6
len: 18
abundance: large
j_gene: TRBJ2-2

CDR3nt: TGCGCCAGCAGCTTGGATACTAGCGGGGGCTTGGGGAATGAGCAGTTCTTC
CDR3aa: CASSLDTSGGLGNEQFF
d_gene: TRBD2
v_gene: TRBV5-1
len: 17
abundance: medium-sized
j_gene: TRBJ2-1

CDR3nt: TGTGTTAGCAGTCCAGGGCCCTACAATGAGCAGTTCTTC
CDR3aa: CVSSPGPYNEQFF
d_gene: NA
v_gene: TRBV27
len: 13
abundance: NA
j_gene: TRBJ2-1

CDR3nt: TGTGCCAGCTCACACGGACAGGGAGAGGTCACCATATATTTT
CDR3aa: CASSHGQGEVTIYF
d_gene: TRBD1
v_gene: TRBV18
len: 14
abundance: medium-sized
j_gene: TRBJ1-3

CDR3nt: TGTGCCAGCAAAATACAGGGGATGGGGAATCAGCCCCAGCATTTT
CDR3aa: CASKIQGMGNQPQHF
d_gene: TRBD1
v_gene: TRBV6-2/TRBV6-3
len: 15
abundance: medium-sized
j_gene: TRBJ1-5